This note documents a single T cell receptor beta chain sequence. The antigen it recognizes is unknown. No quality values exist for individual bases; no much larger clone is one base distant. Collaborating institutions collected whole blood in K2EDTA tubes following their own protocols. For TCRbeta analysis, collaborators shipped samples as frozen whole blood, isolated PBMCs, or DNA extracted from either of those sample types. This specimen comes from a study of blood T cell repertoires in COVID-19 (dated by TCRdb to the early 2020s). At the level of the whole study: Collaborator samples came from the United States, Italy and Spain and covered acute and convalescent phases of COVID-19. The prospective study material was composed of cDNA or gDNA derived from T cells, B-cell-depleted T cells, or PBMCs. Deeply sampled blood TCRbeta repertoires from subjects exposed to, actively infected with, or recovered from COVID-19 were included in the dataset. The repertoires were released in a freely available public database intended as a resource for research on the immune response to SARS-CoV-2. Samples were obtained from the ongoing ImmuneRACE study (first 160 participants) and from over 1,000 subjects provided by 6 global collaborators. The sample metadata nearly always contained a de-identified subject ID, COVID-19 status, age in years and sex. Where HLA class I and class II types were available, the types were taken from metadata supplied by the sample provider, not from assay-based typing.

TCRbeta CDR3 regions were amplified from genomic DNA by means of the immunoSEQ Assay, a bias-controlled multiplex PCR. As for the authors' bioinformatics: The number of nucleated cells in each sample was estimated from the amplification of reference gene primers within the assay. Sequence reads were collapsed and filtered to measure the absolute abundance of every unique TCRbeta CDR3 rearrangement. For each sample, productive Simpson clonality was calculated by taking the square root of Simpson's diversity index across productive rearrangements. TCRdb obtained this table from immuneACCESS and retained in-frame rearrangements with V and J assigned. These tables miss some clones; where compared with another copy, unresolved V genes account for less than half of the shortfall, and the remainder is unexplained. V, J and clone size were drawn from that table, and D and trimming were deduced from the DNA. The sample table holds 200,000 to 300,000 clones, of which 75% to 85% were seen once. Around 5.5% of the sample is held by the ten biggest clonotypes.

General findings and caveats noted by the study authors: The amount of clinical and demographic metadata varied by source and participant and was provided uncurated.

Via the germline V gene, CDR1 is SGHRS and CDR2 YFSETQ. The CDR3 runs 15 residues from the cysteine to the phenylalanine. Here the CDR3 DNA is all that survives: 45 bases in frame from base 1. After removal of 0 bases from V and 7 bases from J, the junction retains 5 bases not matched to a gene. Sequencing was carried out using peripheral blood. This TCR was sampled from a human donor in a cohort sampled during active COVID-19. The chain joins TRBV5-1 to TRBJ1-4; 8 central bases correspond to TRBD1. The CDR3 sequence is CASSLDGQGGEKLFF. The DNA is TGCGCCAGCAGCTTGGACGGACAGGGTGGTGAAAAACTGTTTTTT. Reference TRBV5-1 and TRBJ1-4 genes cover what lies past the CDR3, so the full variable domain is KAGVTQTPRYLIKTRGQQVTLSCSPISGHRSVSWYQQTPGQGLQFLFEYFSETQRNKGNFPGRFSGRQFSNSRSEMNVSTLELGDSALYLCASSLDGQGGEKLFFGSGTQLSVL.